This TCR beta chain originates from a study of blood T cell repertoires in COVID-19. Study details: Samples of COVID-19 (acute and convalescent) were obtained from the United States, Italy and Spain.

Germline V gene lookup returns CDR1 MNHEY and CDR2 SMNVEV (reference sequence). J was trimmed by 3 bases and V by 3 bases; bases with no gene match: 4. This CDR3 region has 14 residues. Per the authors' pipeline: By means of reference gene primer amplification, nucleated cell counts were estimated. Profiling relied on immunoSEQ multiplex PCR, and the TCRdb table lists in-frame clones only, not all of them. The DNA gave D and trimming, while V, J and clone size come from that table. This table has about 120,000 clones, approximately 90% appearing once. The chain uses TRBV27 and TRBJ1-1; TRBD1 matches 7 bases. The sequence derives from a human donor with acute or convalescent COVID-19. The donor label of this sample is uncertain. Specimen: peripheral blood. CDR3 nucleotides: TGTGCCAGCAGTTTCTCAGGGGGTTACACTGAAGCTTTCTTT. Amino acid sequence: CASSFSGGYTEAFF.